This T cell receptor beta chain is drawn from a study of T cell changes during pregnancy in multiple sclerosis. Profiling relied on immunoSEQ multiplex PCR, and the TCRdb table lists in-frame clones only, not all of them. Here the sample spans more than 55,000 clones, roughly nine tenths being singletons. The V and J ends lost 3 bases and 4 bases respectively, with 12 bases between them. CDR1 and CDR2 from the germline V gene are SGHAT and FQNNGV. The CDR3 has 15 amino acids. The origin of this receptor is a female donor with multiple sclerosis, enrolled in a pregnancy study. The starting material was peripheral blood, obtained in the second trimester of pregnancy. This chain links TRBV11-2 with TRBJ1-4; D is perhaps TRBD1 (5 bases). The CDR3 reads CASSFDSNFNEKLFF. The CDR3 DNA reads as TGTGCCAGCAGCTTTGACAGCAACTTTAATGAAAAACTGTTTTTT.